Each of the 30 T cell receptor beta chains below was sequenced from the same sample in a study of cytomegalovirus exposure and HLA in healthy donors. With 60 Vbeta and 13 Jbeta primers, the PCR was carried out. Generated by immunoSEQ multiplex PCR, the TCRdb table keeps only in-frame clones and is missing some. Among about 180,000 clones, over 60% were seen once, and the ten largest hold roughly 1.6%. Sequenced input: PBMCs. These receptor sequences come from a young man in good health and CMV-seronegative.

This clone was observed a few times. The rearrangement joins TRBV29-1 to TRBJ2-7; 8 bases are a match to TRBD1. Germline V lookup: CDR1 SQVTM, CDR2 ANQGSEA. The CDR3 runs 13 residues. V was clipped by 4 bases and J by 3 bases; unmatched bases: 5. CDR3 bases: TGCAGCGTTGTTCCCAGGGGGCACTACGAGCAGTACTTC. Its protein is CSVVPRGHYEQYF.

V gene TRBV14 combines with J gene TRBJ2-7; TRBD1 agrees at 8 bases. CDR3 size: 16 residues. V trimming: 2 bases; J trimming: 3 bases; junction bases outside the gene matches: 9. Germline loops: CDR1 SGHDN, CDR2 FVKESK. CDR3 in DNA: TGTGCCAGCAGCCAACCACGGGCAGGGGGCCTCTACGAGCAGTACTTC. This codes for CASSQPRAGGLYEQYF.

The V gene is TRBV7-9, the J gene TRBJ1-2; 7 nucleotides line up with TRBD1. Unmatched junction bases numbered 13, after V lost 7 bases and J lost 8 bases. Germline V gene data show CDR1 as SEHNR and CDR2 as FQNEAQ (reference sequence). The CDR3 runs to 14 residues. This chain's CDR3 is CASNSKSDRVGYTF. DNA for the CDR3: TGTGCCAGCAACTCAAAGTCCGACAGGGTCGGCTACACCTTC.

This CDR3 is CASSQAGGTYNEQFF. The CDR3 region has the DNA TGCGCCAGCAGCCAAGCGGGGGGAACCTACAATGAGCAGTTCTTC. This chain connects TRBV4-1 to TRBJ2-1, with 7 bases fitting TRBD2. Germline-derived CDR1 and CDR2 are MGHRA and YSYEKL. J lost 2 bases, V lost 1 base, and 2 bases had no gene match. The length of the CDR3 is 15 residues.

This chain's CDR3 is CASSLLETYNEQFF. The CDR3 DNA follows: TGCGCCAGCAGCTTGCTAGAGACCTACAATGAGCAGTTCTTC. The rearrangement links TRBV5-1 to TRBJ2-1; no firm D call. Germline CDR1 is SGHRS and CDR2 is YFSETQ. The CDR3 has 14 residues. The V and J ends lost 1 base and 2 bases respectively, with 7 bases between them.

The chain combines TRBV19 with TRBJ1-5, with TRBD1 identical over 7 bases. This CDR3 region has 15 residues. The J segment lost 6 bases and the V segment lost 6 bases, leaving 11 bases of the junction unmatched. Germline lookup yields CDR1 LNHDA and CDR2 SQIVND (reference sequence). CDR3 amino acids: CASRWTGSQGQPQHF. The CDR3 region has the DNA TGTGCCAGTAGATGGACAGGATCCCAGGGTCAGCCCCAGCATTTT. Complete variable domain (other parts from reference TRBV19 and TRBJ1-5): DGGITQSPKYLFRKEGQNVTLSCEQNLNHDAMYWYRQDPGQGLRLIYYSQIVNDFQKGDIAEGYSVSREKKESFPLTVTSAQKNPTAFYLCASRWTGSQGQPQHFGDGTRLSIL.

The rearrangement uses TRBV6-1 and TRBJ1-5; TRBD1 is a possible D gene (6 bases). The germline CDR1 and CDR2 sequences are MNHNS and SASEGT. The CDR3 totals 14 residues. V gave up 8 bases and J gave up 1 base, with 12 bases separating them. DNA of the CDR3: TGTGCCAGCTCAACAGGGTTAAGCAATCAGCCCCAGCATTTT. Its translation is CASSTGLSNQPQHF.

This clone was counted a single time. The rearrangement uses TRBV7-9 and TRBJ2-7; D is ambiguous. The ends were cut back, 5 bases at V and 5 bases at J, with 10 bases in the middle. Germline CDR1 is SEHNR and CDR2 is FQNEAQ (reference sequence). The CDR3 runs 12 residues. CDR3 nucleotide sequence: TGTGCCAGCAGCAGAACTCAACACGAGCAGTACTTC. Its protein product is CASSRTQHEQYF.

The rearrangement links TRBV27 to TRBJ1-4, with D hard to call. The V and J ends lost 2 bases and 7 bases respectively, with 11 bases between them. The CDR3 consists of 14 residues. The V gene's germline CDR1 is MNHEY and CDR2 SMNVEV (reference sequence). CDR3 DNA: TGTGCCAGCAGTTTAAGTAGGAGTGGTGAAAAACTGTTTTTT. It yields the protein CASSLSRSGEKLFF.

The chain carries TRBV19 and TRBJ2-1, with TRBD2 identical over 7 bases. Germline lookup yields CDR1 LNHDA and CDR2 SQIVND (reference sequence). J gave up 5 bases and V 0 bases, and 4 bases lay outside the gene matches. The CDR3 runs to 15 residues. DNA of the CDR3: TGTGCCAGTAGTATAGAACTAGCGAGAAACAATGAGCAGTTCTTC. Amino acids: CASSIELARNNEQFF.

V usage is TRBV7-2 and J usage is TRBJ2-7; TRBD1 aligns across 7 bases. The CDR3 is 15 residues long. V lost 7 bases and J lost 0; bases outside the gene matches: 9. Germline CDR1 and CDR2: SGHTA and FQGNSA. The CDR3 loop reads CASTVRTGISYEQYF. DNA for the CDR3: TGTGCCAGCACCGTAAGGACAGGTATCTCCTACGAGCAGTACTTC.

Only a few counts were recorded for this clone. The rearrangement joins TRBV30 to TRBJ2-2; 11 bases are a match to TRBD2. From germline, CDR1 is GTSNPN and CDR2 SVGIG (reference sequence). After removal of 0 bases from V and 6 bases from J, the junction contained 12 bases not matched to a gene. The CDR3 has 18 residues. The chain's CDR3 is CAWSVRGSGRALSGELFF. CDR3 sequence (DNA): TGTGCCTGGAGTGTACGGGGTAGCGGGAGGGCCCTATCCGGGGAGCTGTTTTTT.

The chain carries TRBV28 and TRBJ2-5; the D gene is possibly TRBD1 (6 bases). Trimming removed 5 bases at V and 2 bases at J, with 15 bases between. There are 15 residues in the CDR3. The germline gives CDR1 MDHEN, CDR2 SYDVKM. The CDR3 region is CASSDQGRGQETQYF. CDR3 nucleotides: TGTGCCAGCAGTGATCAAGGTAGGGGGCAAGAGACCCAGTACTTC.

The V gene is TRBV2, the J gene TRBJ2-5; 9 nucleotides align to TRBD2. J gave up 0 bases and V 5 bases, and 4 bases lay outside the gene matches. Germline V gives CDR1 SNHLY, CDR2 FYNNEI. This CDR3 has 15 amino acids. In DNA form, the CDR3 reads TGTGCCAGCAGTAGGAGCGGGGGGCACCAAGAGACCCAGTACTTC. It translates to CASSRSGGHQETQYF.

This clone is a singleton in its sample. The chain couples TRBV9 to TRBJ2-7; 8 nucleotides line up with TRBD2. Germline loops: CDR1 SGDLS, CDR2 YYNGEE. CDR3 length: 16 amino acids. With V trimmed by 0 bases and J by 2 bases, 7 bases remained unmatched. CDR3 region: CASSVAPSGPTYEQYF. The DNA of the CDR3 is TGTGCCAGCAGCGTAGCCCCTAGCGGGCCAACCTACGAGCAGTACTTC.

DNA for the CDR3: TGTGCCTGGGACAGGGTATACGACTATGGCTACACCTTC. This translates into CAWDRVYDYGYTF. The V call is TRBV30, the J call TRBJ1-2; 7 nucleotides agree with TRBD1. The trim removed 5 bases at V and 3 bases at J, leaving 6 bases unmatched. The CDR3 is 13 residues long. Germline V CDR1 and CDR2: GTSNPN, SVGIG (reference sequence).

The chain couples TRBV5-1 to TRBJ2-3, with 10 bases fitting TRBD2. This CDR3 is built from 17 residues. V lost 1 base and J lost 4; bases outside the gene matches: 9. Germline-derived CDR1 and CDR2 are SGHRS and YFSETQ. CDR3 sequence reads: CASSLFSASGSSDTQYF. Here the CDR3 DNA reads TGCGCCAGCAGCTTGTTTAGTGCTAGCGGGAGTTCAGATACGCAGTATTTT.

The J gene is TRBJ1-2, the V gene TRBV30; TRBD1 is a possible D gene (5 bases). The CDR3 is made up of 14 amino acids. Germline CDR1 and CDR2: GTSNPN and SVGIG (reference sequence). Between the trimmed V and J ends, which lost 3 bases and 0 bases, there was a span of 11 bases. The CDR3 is CAWRTAQANYGYTF. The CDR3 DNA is TGTGCCTGGAGGACAGCCCAAGCTAACTATGGCTACACCTTC.

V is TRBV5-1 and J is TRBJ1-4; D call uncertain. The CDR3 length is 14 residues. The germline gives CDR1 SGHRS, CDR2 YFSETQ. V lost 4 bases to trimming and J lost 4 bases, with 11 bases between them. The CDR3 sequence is CASSPGGLNEKLFF. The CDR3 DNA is TGCGCCAGCAGCCCGGGTGGCCTTAATGAAAAACTGTTTTTT.

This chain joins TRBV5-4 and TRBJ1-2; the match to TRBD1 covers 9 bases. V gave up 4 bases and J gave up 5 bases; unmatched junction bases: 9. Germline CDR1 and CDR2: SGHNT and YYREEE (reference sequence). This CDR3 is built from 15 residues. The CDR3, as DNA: TGTGCCAGCAGCGACGGGACAGGGCTCGCTTATGGCTACACCTTC. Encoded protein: CASSDGTGLAYGYTF.

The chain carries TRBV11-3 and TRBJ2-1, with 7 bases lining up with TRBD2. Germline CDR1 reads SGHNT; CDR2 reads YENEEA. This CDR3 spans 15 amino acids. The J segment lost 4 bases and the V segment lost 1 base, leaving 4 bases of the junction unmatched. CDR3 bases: TGTGCCAGCAGCTTAGGGCTAGCGGCTTACAATGAGCAGTTCTTC. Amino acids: CASSLGLAAYNEQFF.

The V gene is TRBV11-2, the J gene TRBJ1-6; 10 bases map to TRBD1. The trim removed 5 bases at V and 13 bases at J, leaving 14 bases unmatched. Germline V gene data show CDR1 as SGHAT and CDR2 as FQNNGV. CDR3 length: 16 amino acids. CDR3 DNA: TGTGCCAGCAGCGTACGCCCCGGGACAGGGGAATTCCCCCTCCACTTT. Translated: CASSVRPGTGEFPLHF.

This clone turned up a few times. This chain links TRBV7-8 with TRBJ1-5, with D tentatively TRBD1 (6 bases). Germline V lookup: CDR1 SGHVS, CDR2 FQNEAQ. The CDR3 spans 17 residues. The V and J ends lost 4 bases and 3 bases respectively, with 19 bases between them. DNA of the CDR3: TGTGCCAGCAGCTCAACTCGGACAGTTCTAAACAATCAGCCCCAGCATTTT. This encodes CASSSTRTVLNNQPQHF.

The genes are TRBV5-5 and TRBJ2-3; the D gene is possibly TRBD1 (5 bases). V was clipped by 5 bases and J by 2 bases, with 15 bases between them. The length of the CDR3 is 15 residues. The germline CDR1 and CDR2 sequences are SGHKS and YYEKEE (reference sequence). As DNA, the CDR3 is TGTGCCAGCAGTCATGGACAAGGTCACACAGATACGCAGTATTTT. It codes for CASSHGQGHTDTQYF.

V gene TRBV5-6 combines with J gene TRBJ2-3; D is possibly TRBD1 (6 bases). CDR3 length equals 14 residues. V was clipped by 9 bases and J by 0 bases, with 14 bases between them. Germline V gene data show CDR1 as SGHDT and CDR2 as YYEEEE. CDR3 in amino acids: CATTRTVSTDTQYF. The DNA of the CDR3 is TGTGCCACTACGCGGACAGTCAGCACAGATACGCAGTATTTT.

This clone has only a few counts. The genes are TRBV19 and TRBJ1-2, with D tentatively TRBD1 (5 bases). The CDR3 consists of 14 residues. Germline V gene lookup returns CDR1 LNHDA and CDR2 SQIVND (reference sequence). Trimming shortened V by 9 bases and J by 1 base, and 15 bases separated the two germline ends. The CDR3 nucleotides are TGTGCCAGCCTGGGGGGTGATGGTAACTATGGCTACACCTTC. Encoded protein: CASLGGDGNYGYTF.

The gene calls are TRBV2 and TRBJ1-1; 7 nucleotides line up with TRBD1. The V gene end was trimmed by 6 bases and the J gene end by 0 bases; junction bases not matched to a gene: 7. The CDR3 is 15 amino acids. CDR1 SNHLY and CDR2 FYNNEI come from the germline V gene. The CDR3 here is CASRGLGQMNTEAFF. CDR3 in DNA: TGTGCCAGCAGGGGTCTGGGACAGATGAACACTGAAGCTTTCTTT.

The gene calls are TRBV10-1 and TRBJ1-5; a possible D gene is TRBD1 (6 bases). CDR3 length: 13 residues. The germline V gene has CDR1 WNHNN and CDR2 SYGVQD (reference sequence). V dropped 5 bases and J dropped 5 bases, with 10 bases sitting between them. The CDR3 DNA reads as TGCGCCAGCAGTCAGGGGACCCATCAGCCCCAGCATTTT. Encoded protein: CASSQGTHQPQHF.

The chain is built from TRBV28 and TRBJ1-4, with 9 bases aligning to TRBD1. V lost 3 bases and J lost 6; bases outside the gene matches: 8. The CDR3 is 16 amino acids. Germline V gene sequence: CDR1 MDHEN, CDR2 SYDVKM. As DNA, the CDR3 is TGTGCCAGCAGTTTGCCGACCGGGACAGGGCATGAAAAACTGTTTTTT. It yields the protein CASSLPTGTGHEKLFF. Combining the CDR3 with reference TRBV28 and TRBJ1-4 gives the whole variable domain DVKVTQSSRYLVKRTGEKVFLECVQDMDHENMFWYRQDPGLGLRLIYFSYDVKMKEKGDIPEGYSVSREKKERFSLILESASTNQTSMYLCASSLPTGTGHEKLFFGSGTQLSVL.

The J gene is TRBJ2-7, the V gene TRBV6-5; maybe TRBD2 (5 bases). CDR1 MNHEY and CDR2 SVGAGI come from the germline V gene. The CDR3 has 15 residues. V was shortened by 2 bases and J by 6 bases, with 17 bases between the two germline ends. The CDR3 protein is CASSYKGAWSSEQYF. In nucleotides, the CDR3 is TGTGCCAGCAGTTACAAGGGAGCATGGTCTTCCGAGCAGTACTTC.